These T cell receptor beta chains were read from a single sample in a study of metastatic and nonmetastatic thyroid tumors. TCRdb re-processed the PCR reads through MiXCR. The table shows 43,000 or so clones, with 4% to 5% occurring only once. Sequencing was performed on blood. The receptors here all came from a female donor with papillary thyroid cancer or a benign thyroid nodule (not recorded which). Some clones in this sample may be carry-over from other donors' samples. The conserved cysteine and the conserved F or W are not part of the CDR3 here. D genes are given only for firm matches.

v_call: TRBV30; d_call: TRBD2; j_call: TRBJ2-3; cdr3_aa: AWSGGPSGDTDTQY
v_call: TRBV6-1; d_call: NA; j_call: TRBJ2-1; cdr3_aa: ASREVGVYNEQF
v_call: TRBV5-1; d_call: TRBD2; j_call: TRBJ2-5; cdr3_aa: ASSSSGRETQY
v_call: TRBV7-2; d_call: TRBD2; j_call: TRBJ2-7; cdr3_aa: ASSVGLAGEFYEQY
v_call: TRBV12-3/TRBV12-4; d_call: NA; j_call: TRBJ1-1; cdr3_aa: ASSLLENTEAF
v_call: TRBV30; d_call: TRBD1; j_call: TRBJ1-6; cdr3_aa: AWSFPGQDNSPLH
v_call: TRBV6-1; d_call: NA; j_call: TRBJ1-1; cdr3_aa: ASSEVTNTEAF
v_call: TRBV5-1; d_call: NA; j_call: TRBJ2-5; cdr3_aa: ASSLEPGLYQETQY
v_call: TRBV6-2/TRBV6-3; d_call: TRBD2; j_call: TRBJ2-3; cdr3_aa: ASSTPSGIRDTQY
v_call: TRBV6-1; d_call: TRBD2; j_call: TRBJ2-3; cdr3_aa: ASSPLTSGSTDTQY
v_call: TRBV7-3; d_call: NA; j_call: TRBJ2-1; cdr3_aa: ASIETESSYNEQF
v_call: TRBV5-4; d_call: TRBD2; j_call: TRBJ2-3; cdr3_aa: ASSSRSRSGSTDTQY
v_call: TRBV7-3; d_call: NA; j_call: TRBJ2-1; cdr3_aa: ASSLRSHQSDEQF
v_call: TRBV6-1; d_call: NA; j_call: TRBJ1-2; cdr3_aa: ASSAQRYGYT
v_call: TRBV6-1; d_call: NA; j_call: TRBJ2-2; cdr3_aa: ASSASGAQTGELF
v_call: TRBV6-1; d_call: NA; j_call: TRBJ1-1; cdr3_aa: ASTNVGYSTEAF
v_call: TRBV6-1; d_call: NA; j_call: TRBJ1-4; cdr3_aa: ASSHGHNEKLF
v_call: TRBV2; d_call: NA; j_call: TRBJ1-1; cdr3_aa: ASRNGGAEAF
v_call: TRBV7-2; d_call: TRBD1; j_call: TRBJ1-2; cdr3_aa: ASSLVTGGGYGYT
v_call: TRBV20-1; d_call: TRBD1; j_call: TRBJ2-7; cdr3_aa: SAGEGQVGYEQY
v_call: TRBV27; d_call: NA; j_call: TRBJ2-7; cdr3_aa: ASSIKGGYEQY
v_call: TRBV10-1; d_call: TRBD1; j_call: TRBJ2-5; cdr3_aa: ASSMDRGNQETQY
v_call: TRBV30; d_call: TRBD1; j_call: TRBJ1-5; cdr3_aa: AWNRGEGQPQH
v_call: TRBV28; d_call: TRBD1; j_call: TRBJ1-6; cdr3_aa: ASSLTGLHSPLH
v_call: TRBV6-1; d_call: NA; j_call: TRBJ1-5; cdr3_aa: ASSVHPISNQPQH
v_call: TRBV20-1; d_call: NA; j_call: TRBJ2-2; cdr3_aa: SASPSAAVELF
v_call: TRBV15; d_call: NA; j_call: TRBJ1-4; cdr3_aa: ATSKQDWGSNEKLF
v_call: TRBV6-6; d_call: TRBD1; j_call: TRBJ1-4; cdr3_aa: ASSYRTGKANEKLF
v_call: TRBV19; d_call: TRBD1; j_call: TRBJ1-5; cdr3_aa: ASNHRDRDSQPQH
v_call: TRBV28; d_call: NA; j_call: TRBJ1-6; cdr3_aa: ASSYLQGSYNSPLH
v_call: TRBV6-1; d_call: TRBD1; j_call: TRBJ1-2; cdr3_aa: ASSEAEGGTTYGYT
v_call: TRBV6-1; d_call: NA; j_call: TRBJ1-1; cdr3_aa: ASSTKMNTEAF
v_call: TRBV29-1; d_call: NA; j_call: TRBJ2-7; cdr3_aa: SVERTRLSYEQY
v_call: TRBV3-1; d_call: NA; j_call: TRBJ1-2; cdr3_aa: ASSPGGQFYGYT
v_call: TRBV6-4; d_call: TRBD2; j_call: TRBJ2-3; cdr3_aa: ASSEFPSGETDAQY
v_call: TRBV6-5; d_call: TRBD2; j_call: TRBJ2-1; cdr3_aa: ASTYSTGLEGLGQF
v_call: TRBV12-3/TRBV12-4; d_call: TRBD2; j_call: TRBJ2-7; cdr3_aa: ASSLDSLAGGQYEQY
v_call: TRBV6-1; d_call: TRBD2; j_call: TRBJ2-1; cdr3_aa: ASRREINEQF
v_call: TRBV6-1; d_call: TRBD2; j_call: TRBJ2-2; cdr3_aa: ASSDVAGGTGELF
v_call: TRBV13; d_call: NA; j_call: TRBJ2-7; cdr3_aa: ASSFGLSYEQY
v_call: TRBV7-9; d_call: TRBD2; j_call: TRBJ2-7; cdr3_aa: ASSQRGSQHEQY
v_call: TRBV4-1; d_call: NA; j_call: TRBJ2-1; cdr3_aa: ASSQGNGGGNEQF
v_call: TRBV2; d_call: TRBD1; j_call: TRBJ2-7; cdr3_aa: ASRDRRSEQY
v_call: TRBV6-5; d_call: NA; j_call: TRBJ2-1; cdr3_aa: ASSYSAGADEQF
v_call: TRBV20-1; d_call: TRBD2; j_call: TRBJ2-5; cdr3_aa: SARRIAGAGETQY
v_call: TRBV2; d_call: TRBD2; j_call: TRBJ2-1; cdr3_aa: ASSGGGGGGEQF
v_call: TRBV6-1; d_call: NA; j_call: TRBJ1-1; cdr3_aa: ASSEARGAVTEAF
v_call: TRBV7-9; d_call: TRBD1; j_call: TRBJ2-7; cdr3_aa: ASSLRGQGGYEQY
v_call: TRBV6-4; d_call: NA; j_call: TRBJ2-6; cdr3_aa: ASSEGAGSGANVLT
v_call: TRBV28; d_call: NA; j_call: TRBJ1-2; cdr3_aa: ASTLGGGGPYGYT
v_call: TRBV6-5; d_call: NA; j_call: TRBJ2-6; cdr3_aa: ASSSLPGANVLT
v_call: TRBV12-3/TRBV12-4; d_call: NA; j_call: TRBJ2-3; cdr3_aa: ASSSGGDTQY
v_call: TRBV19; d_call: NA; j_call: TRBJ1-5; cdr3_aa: ASKGTVYSNQPQH
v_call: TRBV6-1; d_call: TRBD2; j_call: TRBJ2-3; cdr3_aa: ASSYGLAGAYDTQY
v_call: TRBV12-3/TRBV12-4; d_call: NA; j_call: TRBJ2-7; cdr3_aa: ASTRQWASYDQY